The present TCR beta chain was sequenced within a study of blood T cell repertoires in COVID-19. Sequencing used immunoSEQ multiplex PCR; TCRdb keeps in-frame clones, though not all of them. The table lists some 210,000 clones, 80% to 90% of them singletons. Per germline, CDR1 SGHAT and CDR2 FQNNGV. The CDR3 contains 14 residues. V was pared by 5 bases and J by 3 bases, with 14 bases between. Source material: peripheral blood. The chain combines TRBV11-2 with TRBJ2-7; possibly TRBD1 for D (6 bases). The TCR was taken from a man between 45 and 60 years old with active or convalescent COVID-19. This CDR3 reads CASSATGNHYEQYF. Written as DNA, the CDR3 is TGTGCCAGCAGCGCTACAGGGAACCACTACGAGCAGTACTTC.